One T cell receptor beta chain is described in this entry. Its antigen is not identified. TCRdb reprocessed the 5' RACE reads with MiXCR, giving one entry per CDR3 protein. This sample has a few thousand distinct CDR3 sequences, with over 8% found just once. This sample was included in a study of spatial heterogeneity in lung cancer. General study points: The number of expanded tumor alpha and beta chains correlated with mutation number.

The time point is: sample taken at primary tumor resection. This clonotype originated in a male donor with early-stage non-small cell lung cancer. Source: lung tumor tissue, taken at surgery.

The CDR3 here is CSASLLAGEVSFKQYF. For the CDR3, the DNA is TGCAGTGCTAGTCTCCTAGCGGGAGAGGTATCCTTTAAGCAGTACTTC. The chain has TRBV20-1 and TRBJ2-7; 10 bases line up with TRBD2. V lost 3 bases to trimming and J lost 8 bases; unmatched junction nucleotides: 16. CDR1 is DFQATT, CDR2 SNEGSKA, per germline (reference sequence). This CDR3 region has 16 residues.